This TCR beta chain was sequenced in a study of PD-1 blockade in mismatch repair-deficient tumors. For the study at large: Enrolled about 2012-2016, patients had progressing, pretreated mismatch repair-deficient cancers of about twelve types.

PCR or immunohistochemistry showed mismatch repair deficiency in every enrolled patient. The TCR-sequenced patients were three responders to pembrolizumab. The ends lost 2 bases at V and 0 bases at J; junction bases unmatched: 4. The length of the CDR3 is 16 residues. CDR1 is SGHTA, CDR2 FQGTGA, per germline. Study-wide results and limits: Rapid post-treatment expansion, then contraction, generally preceding radiologic response, marked tumor-resident clones.

This table comes from immunoSEQ multiplex PCR, and its TCRdb copy is limited to in-frame clones, with some not included. The table records tens of thousands of clones, roughly 75% of them present only once. About this clone: Its target is unknown.

The source is an adult with mismatch repair-deficient cancer. The sequencing used peripheral blood, collected 4 weeks after starting pembrolizumab. This chain joins TRBV7-3 and TRBJ2-1, with 7 bases identical to TRBD2. In DNA, the CDR3 is TGTGCCAGCAGCTTAGTGGGCGGGAGCTCCTACAATGAGCAGTTCTTC. Translating it yields CASSLVGGSSYNEQFF.